What follows are 29 T cell receptor beta chains derived from one specimen sequenced in a study of CD4+ T cells in melanoma (dated by TCRdb to between 2021 and 2024). Receptor amplification or capture employed the immunoSEQ multiplex PCR assay. This is the immuneACCESS table as TCRdb keeps it, with only in-frame sequences that have V and J called. A part of the clones is gone; compared with another copy, unresolved V genes explain less than half, and the rest is unexplained. This sample lists some 10,000 clones; roughly two thirds were detected once. The ten largest clones add up to 9.5% to 12% of the sample. The sequencing sample was made of cells from a culture (not recorded whether cultured in vitro). The receptors were sampled from a human donor with melanoma.

This CDR3 is CASSLTLGTDTQYF. CDR3 in DNA: TGCGCCAGCAGCTTGACCTTGGGCACAGATACGCAGTATTTT. The V gene is TRBV5-1, the J gene TRBJ2-3; D is ambiguous. CDR1 SGHRS and CDR2 YFSETQ come from the germline V gene. The CDR3 runs to 14 residues. Trimming shortened V by 1 base and J by 1 base, and 7 bases separated the two germline ends.

This chain uses TRBV4-1 with TRBJ2-7, with D hard to call. Germline V gene sequence: CDR1 MGHRA, CDR2 YSYEKL. V was trimmed by 4 bases and J by 4 bases, leaving 17 bases between them. This CDR3 has 15 amino acids. The CDR3 DNA reads TGCGCCAGCAGCCCCCAGCACGTACAACTGTACGAGCAGTACTTC. Amino acid sequence: CASSPQHVQLYEQYF.

The chain uses TRBV27 and TRBJ1-2; D unclear. The CDR3 runs to 11 residues. The V and J ends lost 2 bases and 10 bases respectively, with 8 bases between them. Germline loops: CDR1 MNHEY, CDR2 SMNVEV (reference sequence). CDR3 DNA: TGTGCCAGCAGTTTAGGAGGGTACTACACCTTC. This gives the protein CASSLGGYYTF.

This clone was picked up a small number of times. The rearrangement uses TRBV7-8 and TRBJ2-7, with 7 bases fitting TRBD2. Germline V CDR1 and CDR2: SGHVS, FQNEAQ. V gave up 5 bases and J gave up 0 bases; unmatched junction bases: 4. The length of the CDR3 is 14 residues. The CDR3 sequence: CASSMSGASYEQYF. The CDR3 DNA follows: TGTGCCAGCAGCATGAGCGGGGCCTCCTACGAGCAGTACTTC.

This clone was seen once. V is TRBV30 and J is TRBJ2-2; a possible D gene is TRBD1 (5 bases). This CDR3 has 18 residues. Germline V lookup: CDR1 GTSNPN, CDR2 SVGIG (reference sequence). Trimming removed 2 bases from V and 1 base from J, with 20 bases in between. In DNA form, the CDR3 reads TGTGCCTGGAGTTCTAAGGACCTAGGGGTTCGGAACACCGGGGAGCTGTTTTTT. It yields the protein CAWSSKDLGVRNTGELFF.

This chain links TRBV7-2 with TRBJ2-2; 10 bases align to TRBD2. The CDR3 length is 15 residues. Germline CDR1 reads SGHTA; CDR2 reads FQGNSA. With V trimmed by 2 bases and J by 4 bases, 1 base remained unmatched. The CDR3 sequence: CASSLIAGGTGELFF. The CDR3 bases are TGTGCCAGCAGCTTAATAGCGGGGGGCACCGGGGAGCTGTTTTTT.

This chain uses TRBV6-5 with TRBJ2-7; no clear D gene. The CDR3 is 13 amino acids. V was shortened by 5 bases and J by 6 bases, with 14 bases between the two germline ends. CDR1 MNHEY and CDR2 SVGAGI come from the germline V gene. The CDR3 protein is CASSPRLSGEQYF. The CDR3 DNA sequence: TGTGCCAGCAGTCCCAGGCTTTCGGGCGAGCAGTACTTC.

This rearrangement joins TRBV7-2 to TRBJ2-3; 9 bases are shared with TRBD2. After removal of 7 bases from V and 4 bases from J, the junction contained 12 bases not matched to a gene. Germline V gene data show CDR1 as SGHTA and CDR2 as FQGNSA. The CDR3 has 16 residues. Here the CDR3 DNA reads TGTGCCAGCACCCCCCCGGGGCGGGGGGGGGCAGATACGCAGTATTTT. It codes for CASTPPGRGGADTQYF. The whole variable domain, filled in from reference TRBV7-2 and TRBJ2-3, reads GAGVSQSPSNKVTEKGKDVELRCDPISGHTALYWYRQSLGQGLEFLIYFQGNSAPDKSGLPSDRFSAERTGGSVSTLTIQRTQQEDSAVYLCASTPPGRGGADTQYFGPGTRLTVL.

This clone appeared once. The rearrangement uses TRBV7-9 and TRBJ1-1; D possibly corresponds to TRBD1 (5 bases). The CDR3 is made up of 11 amino acids. V lost 5 bases, J lost 11 bases, and 12 bases lay in between. The germline V gene has CDR1 SEHNR and CDR2 FQNEAQ (reference sequence). In nucleotides, the CDR3 is TGTGCCAGCAGCGTACCCCCAGGGGCTTTCTTT. Translation: CASSVPPGAFF.

This chain joins TRBV10-3 and TRBJ2-3; D could derive from TRBD1 or TRBD2 (5 bases each). Trimming removed 6 bases from V and 3 bases from J, with 13 bases in between. CDR3 size: 14 residues. Germline V gene data show CDR1 as ENHRY and CDR2 as SYGVKD. CDR3 bases: TGTGCCATCAGGGGGGTGCGGACAACAGATACGCAGTATTTT. This sequence encodes CAIRGVRTTDTQYF.

The chain is built from TRBV7-2 and TRBJ1-4; D perhaps matches TRBD1 (6 bases). Per germline, CDR1 SGHTA and CDR2 FQGNSA. Trimming stripped 6 bases from V and 8 bases from J, with 19 bases between. The CDR3 sequence is 15 residues long. The CDR3 nucleotides read TGTGCCAGCAGTGAAGGGGGTCGCCCGGGGGAAAAACTGTTTTTT. It specifies CASSEGGRPGEKLFF.

The chain joins TRBV5-1 to TRBJ1-2; 7 bases agree with TRBD1. With 3 bases clipped from V and 3 bases from J, the junction kept 8 bases outside the gene matches. In germline, CDR1 is SGHRS, CDR2 YFSETQ. This CDR3 spans 15 amino acids. The CDR3 sequence is CASSSTGVFDYGYTF. CDR3 DNA: TGCGCCAGCAGCTCTACAGGGGTCTTCGACTATGGCTACACCTTC.

The chain is built from TRBV19 and TRBJ1-5, with no clear D. V dropped 6 bases and J dropped 2 bases, with 14 bases sitting between them. Germline CDR1 and CDR2: LNHDA and SQIVND (reference sequence). The CDR3 is 15 residues long. CDR3 residues: CASSSFGSGNQPQHF. The CDR3 nucleotides read TGTGCCAGTAGCTCTTTCGGGTCGGGCAATCAGCCCCAGCATTTT.

The chain joins TRBV7-6 to TRBJ2-5; 12 bases line up with TRBD2. Germline CDR1 and CDR2: SGHVS and FNYEAQ. The CDR3 contains 18 residues. V shed 5 bases and J 0 bases; nucleotides not matched to a gene: 10. The CDR3 coding sequence is TGTGCCAGCAGCCGACTAGCGGGGGCTACCACGTACCAAGAGACCCAGTACTTC. It is translated as CASSRLAGATTYQETQYF.

The chain carries TRBV4-2 and TRBJ2-5; unclear D gene. Germline lookup yields CDR1 LGHNA and CDR2 YNFKEQ. The CDR3 is 15 amino acids. V dropped 3 bases and J dropped 0 bases, with 11 bases sitting between them. The CDR3, as DNA: TGTGCCAGCAGCCAGTCATTGGGGTACCAAGAGACCCAGTACTTC. Protein product: CASSQSLGYQETQYF.

This rearrangement joins TRBV18 to TRBJ2-7, with 8 bases that match TRBD1. CDR3 length: 14 residues. The germline V gene has CDR1 KGHSH and CDR2 LQKENI. The junction had 4 bases not matched to a gene; V was cut back by 3 bases and J by 3 bases. CDR3 bases: TGTGCCAGCTCACCTAACAGGGGGAACTACGAGCAGTACTTC. This translates into CASSPNRGNYEQYF.

V and J are TRBV9 and TRBJ2-2; a possible D gene is TRBD1 (5 bases). This CDR3 has 14 amino acids. Trimming cost V 0 bases and J 4 bases, with 7 bases left between them. Germline assignment: CDR1 SGDLS and CDR2 YYNGEE. The CDR3: CASSVEGATGELFF. CDR3 nucleotide sequence: TGTGCCAGCAGCGTAGAAGGGGCCACCGGGGAGCTGTTTTTT.

The chain couples TRBV30 to TRBJ2-7; 9 bases are shared with TRBD1. CDR3 length: 15 residues. V was pared by 5 bases and J by 2 bases, with 10 bases of the junction left unmatched. Germline CDR1 is GTSNPN and CDR2 is SVGIG (reference sequence). CDR3 sequence (DNA): TGTGCCTGGCTCCTCTATGGACAGGGGACCTACGAGCAGTACTTC. The encoded protein is CAWLLYGQGTYEQYF. Filled out from reference TRBV30 and TRBJ2-7, the complete variable domain reads SQTIHQWPATLVQPVGSPLSLECTVEGTSNPNLYWYRQAAGRGLQLLFYSVGIGQISSEVPQNLSASRPQDRQFILSSKKLLLSDSGFYLCAWLLYGQGTYEQYFGPGTRLTVT.

This clone appeared a few times. The chain recombines TRBV29-1 with TRBJ2-2, with 9 bases aligning to TRBD1. Germline trimming cut 6 bases from V and 3 bases from J; bases unmatched to any gene: 5. Germline lookup yields CDR1 SQVTM and CDR2 ANQGSEA. This CDR3 is 14 amino acids long. In DNA, the CDR3 is TGCAGCGTCAGTAGGACAGGGGACACCGGGGAGCTGTTTTTT. It specifies CSVSRTGDTGELFF.

This chain uses TRBV5-1 with TRBJ2-7; 11 bases line up with TRBD2. J gave up 6 bases and V 3 bases, and 8 bases lay outside the gene matches. The CDR3 is 15 amino acids. Germline values: CDR1 SGHRS, CDR2 YFSETQ. The CDR3 region has the DNA TGCGCCAGCAGCTCGTATAGCGGGGGGGGAGGCGAGCAGTACTTC. This sequence encodes CASSSYSGGGGEQYF.

This clone was found a few times. J is TRBJ1-2 and V is TRBV19; no firm D call. Germline CDR1 LNHDA, CDR2 SQIVND (reference sequence). This CDR3 has 15 amino acids. Trimming left V 6 bases short and J 8 bases short, with 22 bases between. For the CDR3, the DNA is TGTGCCAGTAGACGGCAACCGTCCGCCGTCGGAGGCTACACCTTC. This codes for CASRRQPSAVGGYTF.

This chain joins TRBV5-4 and TRBJ2-7; the D call may be TRBD1 or TRBD2 (7 bases each). This CDR3 region has 15 residues. Trimming took 4 bases from V and 5 from J, leaving 19 bases between them. Germline CDR1 is SGHNT and CDR2 is YYREEE (reference sequence). CDR3 sequence reads: CASSPRGGGTNEQYF. The CDR3 nucleotides are TGTGCCAGCAGCCCCAGGGGGGGTGGAACGAACGAGCAGTACTTC.

The V call is TRBV6-5, the J call TRBJ1-1; D gene ambiguous. The CDR3 runs to 13 residues. The V end lost 4 bases, the J end lost 2 bases, and 8 bases lay between the germline ends. Germline V gives CDR1 MNHEY, CDR2 SVGAGI. CDR3 sequence: CASSWTVNTEAFF. In DNA form, the CDR3 reads TGTGCCAGCAGTTGGACGGTCAACACTGAAGCTTTCTTT.

About this clone itself: An end of the junction does not agree with germline; a read error may underlie this. Additional DNA sequences in this sample encode the identical CDR3. CDR3 sequence reads: CASSGTGDPDYGYTF. The CDR3, as DNA: TGTGCCAGCAGTGGGACAGGGGATCCGGACTATGGTTACACCTTC. The V gene is TRBV6-5, the J gene TRBJ1-2, with 10 positions matching TRBD1. The CDR3 covers 15 residues. The V gene's germline CDR1 is MNHEY and CDR2 SVGAGI.

V and J are TRBV9 and TRBJ2-2; 8 positions match TRBD1. V shed 0 bases, J shed 4 bases, and the junction held 5 bases outside the gene matches. This CDR3 is built from 16 residues. Germline V lookup: CDR1 SGDLS, CDR2 YYNGEE. The CDR3 protein is CASSVDIRGLTGELFF. DNA of the CDR3: TGTGCCAGCAGCGTAGACATCAGGGGGCTCACCGGGGAGCTGTTTTTT.

The rearrangement joins TRBV5-1 to TRBJ2-3, with 8 bases that match TRBD2. The CDR3 has 15 amino acids. Germline loops: CDR1 SGHRS, CDR2 YFSETQ. Losses at the gene ends were 0 bases for V and 1 base for J; bases not matched to a gene: 1. The CDR3 loop reads CASSLAGGGTDTQYF. The CDR3 nucleotides read TGCGCCAGCAGCTTGGCGGGGGGGGGCACAGATACGCAGTATTTT.

This clone was picked up a small number of times. The J gene is TRBJ2-1, the V gene TRBV10-2; TRBD1 matches 9 bases. Trimming took 4 bases from V and 10 from J; bases not matched to a gene: 5. CDR1 WSHSY and CDR2 SAAADI come from the germline V gene. The CDR3 extends over 13 amino acids. The CDR3 region is CASSGQGGREQFF. CDR3 sequence (DNA): TGCGCCAGCAGTGGACAGGGGGGGCGGGAGCAGTTCTTC.

V gene TRBV6-5 combines with J gene TRBJ1-2, with no clear D. Per the germline V gene, CDR1 is MNHEY and CDR2 is SVGAGI. This CDR3 is built from 14 residues. Trimming removed 5 bases at V and 6 bases at J, with 16 bases between. The CDR3 DNA sequence: TGTGCCAGCAGTCTTCGGGAGACAATGCATGGCTACACCTTC. Protein: CASSLRETMHGYTF.

This chain joins TRBV5-1 and TRBJ2-1; 11 nucleotides match TRBD2. V shed 5 bases, J shed 6 bases, and the junction held 1 base outside the gene matches. This CDR3 spans 13 amino acids. Germline CDR1 SGHRS, CDR2 YFSETQ. CDR3 protein: CASRTSGGNEQFF. Written as DNA, the CDR3 is TGCGCCAGCAGAACTAGCGGGGGCAATGAGCAGTTCTTC.